The source of this T cell receptor beta chain is a study of blood T cell repertoires in COVID-19. Study as a whole: From T cells, B-cell-depleted T cells, or PBMCs came the material, which was cDNA or gDNA.

Participants spanned ages about 18 to 100 years and resided in 20 to 25 US areas. Participants had their cohort set by participant-reported clinical history. V shed 5 bases, J shed 7 bases, and the junction held 19 bases outside the gene matches. Germline V gene lookup returns CDR1 SNHLY and CDR2 FYNNEI. There are 19 residues in the CDR3. Using immunoSEQ multiplex PCR, the repertoire was profiled, and TCRdb retains in-frame clones only, with some absent. The repertoire holds 360,000 or so clones, with around 92% as singletons. The receptor was isolated from a woman in her thirties who had recovered from COVID-19. Sequenced input: PBMCs or T cells enriched from blood (not recorded which). The chain is built from TRBV2 and TRBJ2-2, with 10 bases lining up with TRBD2. The CDR3 DNA reads as TGTGCCAGCAGTAGCGTGGGAGGTAGCGGGGGGTTCCCTTTCGGGGAGCTGTTTTTT. As protein: CASSSVGGSGGFPFGELFF.